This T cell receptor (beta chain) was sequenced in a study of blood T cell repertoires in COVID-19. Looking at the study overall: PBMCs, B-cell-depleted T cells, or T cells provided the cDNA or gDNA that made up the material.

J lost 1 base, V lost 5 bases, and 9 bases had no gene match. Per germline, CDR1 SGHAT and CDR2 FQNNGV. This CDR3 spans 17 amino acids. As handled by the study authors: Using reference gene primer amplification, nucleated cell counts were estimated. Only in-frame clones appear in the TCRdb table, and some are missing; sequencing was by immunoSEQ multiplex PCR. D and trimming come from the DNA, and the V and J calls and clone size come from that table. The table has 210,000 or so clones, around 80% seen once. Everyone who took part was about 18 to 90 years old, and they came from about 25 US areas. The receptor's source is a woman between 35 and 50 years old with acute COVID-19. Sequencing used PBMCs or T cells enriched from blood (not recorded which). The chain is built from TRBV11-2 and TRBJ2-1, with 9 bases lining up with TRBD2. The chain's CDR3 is CASSGGTSSLSYNEQFF. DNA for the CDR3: TGTGCCAGCAGCGGAGGGACTAGCTCCCTGTCCTACAATGAGCAGTTCTTC. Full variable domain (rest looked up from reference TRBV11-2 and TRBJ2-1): EAGVAQSPRYKIIEKRQSVAFWCNPISGHATLYWYQQILGQGPKLLIQFQNNGVVDDSQLPKDRFSAERLKGVDSTLKIQPAKLEDSAVYLCASSGGTSSLSYNEQFFGPGTRLTVL.